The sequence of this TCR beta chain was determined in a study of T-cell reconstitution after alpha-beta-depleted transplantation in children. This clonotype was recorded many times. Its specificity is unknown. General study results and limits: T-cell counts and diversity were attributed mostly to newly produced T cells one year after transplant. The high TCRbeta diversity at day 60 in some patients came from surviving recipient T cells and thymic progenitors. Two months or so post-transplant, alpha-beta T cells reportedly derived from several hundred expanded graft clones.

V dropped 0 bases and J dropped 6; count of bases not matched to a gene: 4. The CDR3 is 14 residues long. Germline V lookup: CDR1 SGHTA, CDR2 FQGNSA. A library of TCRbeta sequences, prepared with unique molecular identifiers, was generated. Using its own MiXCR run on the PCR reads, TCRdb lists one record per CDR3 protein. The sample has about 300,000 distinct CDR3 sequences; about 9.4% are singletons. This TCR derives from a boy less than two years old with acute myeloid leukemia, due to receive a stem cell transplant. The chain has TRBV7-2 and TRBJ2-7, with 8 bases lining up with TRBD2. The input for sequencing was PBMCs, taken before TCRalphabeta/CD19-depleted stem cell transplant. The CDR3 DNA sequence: TGTGCCAGCAGCTTAGCGGCGGGAGGCGGCGAGCAGTACTTC. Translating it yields CASSLAAGGGEQYF.